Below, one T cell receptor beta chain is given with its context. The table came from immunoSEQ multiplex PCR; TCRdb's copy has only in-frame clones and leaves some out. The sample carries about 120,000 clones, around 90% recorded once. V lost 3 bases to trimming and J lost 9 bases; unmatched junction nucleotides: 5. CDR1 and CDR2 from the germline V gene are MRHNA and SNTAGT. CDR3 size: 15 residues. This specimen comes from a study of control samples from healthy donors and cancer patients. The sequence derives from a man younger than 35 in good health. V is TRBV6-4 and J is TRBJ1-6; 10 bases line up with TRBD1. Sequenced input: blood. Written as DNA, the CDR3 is TGTGCCAGCAGTGATACCGGGACAGGGGCTTCACCCCTCCACTTT. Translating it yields CASSDTGTGASPLHF.